The 30 T cell receptor beta chains given below trace back to one sample, sequenced in a study of Graves' ophthalmopathy and Graves' hyperthyroidism. Beta-chain TCR CDR3 regions were amplified from RNA transcripts. Following a first-round RT-PCR that used HTBI primers, a second-round multiplex PCR was carried out. TCRdb re-derived calls from the multiplex PCR reads in MiXCR, one entry per CDR3 protein. The table includes 600,000 to 650,000 distinct CDR3 sequences, roughly 20% detected once. The sequencing sample was made of peripheral blood. The receptors derive from a woman in her late teens or twenties with stable Graves' hyperthyroidism. Some clones in this sample may be carry-over from other donors' samples.

This clonotype was observed at least ten times. J is TRBJ2-5 and V is TRBV30; D not resolved. The germline V gene has CDR1 GTSNPN and CDR2 SVGIG (reference sequence). V shed 1 base and J shed 5 bases, with 11 bases lying between them. The CDR3 is 13 amino acids. The CDR3 DNA reads TGTGCCTGGAGTGAACAGCGTCAGGAGACCCAGTACTTC. Amino acid sequence: CAWSEQRQETQYF.

The V call is TRBV7-9, the J call TRBJ2-5; 13 nucleotides align to TRBD2. The germline V gene encodes CDR1 SEHNR and CDR2 FQNEAQ (reference sequence). J lost 5 bases, V lost 7 bases, and 7 bases had no gene match. The CDR3 totals 15 residues. The CDR3 region has the DNA TGTGCCAGCACCCGGACTAGCGGGGGCGGGGAGACCCAGTACTTC. It encodes CASTRTSGGGETQYF.

This clonotype was found many times. This chain links TRBV19 with TRBJ2-7, with no clear D. The germline V and J ends were trimmed by 4 bases and 0 bases, with 19 bases remaining between them. The CDR3 is 17 amino acids. CDR1 and CDR2 (germline): LNHDA, SQIVND (reference sequence). CDR3 residues: CASSRRVTGGLSYEQYF. In DNA form, the CDR3 reads TGTGCCAGTAGTAGAAGGGTGACCGGCGGTCTCTCCTACGAGCAGTACTTC.

This clonotype appeared many times. The chain uses TRBV28 and TRBJ1-2; 9 bases are shared with TRBD1. V was pared by 6 bases and J by 5 bases, with 7 bases of the junction left unmatched. Germline V gene lookup returns CDR1 MDHEN and CDR2 SYDVKM. CDR3 length equals 14 residues. CDR3 amino acids: CASRHRGRGYGYTF. The CDR3 DNA is TGTGCCAGCAGACACAGGGGGCGAGGGTATGGCTACACCTTC.

This clonotype was seen a handful of times. J is TRBJ2-7 and V is TRBV12-3 or TRBV12-4; D is uncertain. This CDR3 comprises 17 residues. Trimming pared 6 bases from V and 2 bases from J, leaving 23 bases between. The DNA of the CDR3 is TGTGCCAGCAGCCTTAGCCCCACCCTTACCCTAGCCTACGAGCAGTACTTC. Translating gives CASSLSPTLTLAYEQYF.

This clonotype was recorded at least ten times. The chain recombines TRBV9 with TRBJ2-5; 7 bases map to TRBD1. V shed 4 bases and J 5 bases; nucleotides not matched to a gene: 8. The CDR3 spans 14 residues. Germline CDR1 is SGDLS and CDR2 is YYNGEE. CDR3 in DNA: TGTGCCAGCAGCCCTTTTGACAGGGCGGAGACCCAGTACTTC. Protein product: CASSPFDRAETQYF.

This clonotype was observed a few times. The chain links TRBV7-2 to TRBJ2-7, with 9 bases fitting TRBD2. The CDR3 consists of 15 residues. The trim removed 3 bases at V and 7 bases at J, leaving 10 bases unmatched. Germline V gives CDR1 SGHTA, CDR2 FQGNSA. The CDR3 sequence: CASSFPGGGAREQYF. The CDR3 DNA reads TGTGCCAGCAGCTTTCCGGGCGGGGGGGCCCGGGAGCAGTACTTC.

This clonotype was picked up many times. This sequence joins TRBV5-1 and TRBJ1-5; 7 nucleotides match TRBD1. With V trimmed by 4 bases and J by 5 bases, 9 bases remained unmatched. Looked up from germline, CDR1 is SGHRS and CDR2 is YFSETQ. The CDR3 covers 15 residues. As DNA, the CDR3 is TGCGCCAGCAGCCTGGGACAGTGGATAGATCAGCCCCAGCATTTT. It yields the protein CASSLGQWIDQPQHF.

Ten or more counts support this clonotype. The J gene is TRBJ1-2, the V gene TRBV6-1; 8 nucleotides match TRBD1. Germline trimming cut 0 bases from V and 6 bases from J; bases unmatched to any gene: 6. Germline CDR1 MNHNS, CDR2 SASEGT. The CDR3 has 15 amino acids. In nucleotides, the CDR3 is TGTGCCAGCAGTGAAGCCCCAGGGGGCGCAGATGGCTACACCTTC. Its protein is CASSEAPGGADGYTF.

This clonotype was observed many times. The chain has TRBV12-3 or TRBV12-4 and TRBJ1-1; D ambiguous. The CDR3 spans 15 residues. The V gene lost 4 bases and the J gene lost 1 base, with 13 bases spanning the gap. CDR3 bases: TGTGCCAGCAGTTCCTCCATGCGAACGAACACTGAAGCTTTCTTT. It is translated as CASSSSMRTNTEAFF.

This clonotype was seen at least ten times. An end of the junction does not agree with germline; a read error may underlie this. V is TRBV20-1 and J is TRBJ2-7, with D possibly matching TRBD1 (6 bases). This CDR3 is 17 amino acids long. CDR1 DFQATT and CDR2 SNEGSKA come from the germline V gene (reference sequence). The CDR3 DNA sequence: TGCAGTGCCCCACCGGCAGATGGGGACAAGAGCTCCTACGAGCAGTATTTC. Its translation: CSAPPADGDKSSYEQYF.

The chain combines TRBV4-1 with TRBJ1-3; no definite D call. Germline-derived CDR1 and CDR2 are MGHRA and YSYEKL. V lost 1 base and J 0 bases, leaving 7 bases between the germline ends. The CDR3 extends over 15 amino acids. The CDR3 nucleotides are TGCGCCAGCAGCCAAGGCCTTTACTCTGGAAACACCATATATTTT. This gives the protein CASSQGLYSGNTIYF.

This clonotype was detected ten times or more. The chain links TRBV30 to TRBJ1-6; perhaps TRBD1 as D (5 bases). Per the germline V gene, CDR1 is GTSNPN and CDR2 is SVGIG (reference sequence). The CDR3 is made up of 12 amino acids. With 8 bases removed from V and 10 bases from J, the gap between germline ends came to 15 bases. The DNA of the CDR3 is TGTGCCCATGGTCAGGGAAGGTCACCCCTCCACTTT. It specifies CAHGQGRSPLHF. The full variable domain, completed using reference TRBV30 and TRBJ1-6, is SQTIHQWPATLVQPVGSPLSLECTVEGTSNPNLYWYRQAAGRGLQLLFYSVGIGQISSEVPQNLSASRPQDRQFILSSKKLLLSDSGFYLCAHGQGRSPLHFGNGTRLTVT.

This clonotype was found many times. The J gene is TRBJ1-1, the V gene TRBV29-1; the D is unclear. Per germline, CDR1 SQVTM and CDR2 ANQGSEA. CDR3 size: 11 residues. Trimming left V 6 bases short and J 4 bases short, with 9 bases between. This CDR3 reads CSVGPGTEAFF. CDR3 DNA: TGCAGCGTGGGCCCGGGCACTGAAGCTTTCTTT. Full variable domain (missing parts from reference TRBV29-1 and TRBJ1-1): SAVISQKPSRDICQRGTSLTIQCQVDSQVTMMFWYRQQPGQSLTLIATANQGSEATYESGFVIDKFPISRPNLTFSTLTVSNMSPEDSSIYLCSVGPGTEAFFGQGTRLTVV.

This clonotype was seen at least ten times. CDR3 coding DNA: TGTGCCAGCAGTTTTACAGCGTCTGCCGGGGAGCTGTTTTTT. Protein product: CASSFTASAGELFF. This chain links TRBV12-3 or TRBV12-4 with TRBJ2-2; the D is unclear. V shed 3 bases and J shed 6 bases, with 11 bases lying between them. CDR3 length: 14 amino acids.

The genes are TRBV18 and TRBJ1-3; no definite D call. Trimming took off 3 bases at V and 7 bases at J, with 13 bases between the two ends. The germline V gene encodes CDR1 KGHSH and CDR2 LQKENI. The CDR3 has 14 residues. The DNA for the CDR3 is TGTGCCAGCTCACCCCAACGGGGAGGGAACACCATATATTTT. This sequence encodes CASSPQRGGNTIYF.

The chain is built from TRBV12-3 or TRBV12-4 and TRBJ2-5; TRBD2 might be the D (6 bases). V was trimmed by 7 bases and J by 2 bases, leaving 11 bases between them. There are 13 residues in the CDR3. The CDR3 protein is CASMWGRQETQYF. In DNA, the CDR3 is TGTGCCAGCATGTGGGGGAGGCAAGAGACCCAGTACTTC.

At least ten counts were recorded for this clonotype. The gene calls are TRBV6-1 and TRBJ2-7; D gene unclear. Trimming cost V 0 bases and J 3 bases, with 3 bases left between them. The CDR3 is made up of 12 amino acids. Germline V gives CDR1 MNHNS, CDR2 SASEGT. CDR3 in DNA: TGTGCCAGCAGTGAAGCTATCTACGAGCAGTACTTC. This codes for CASSEAIYEQYF.

The rearrangement joins TRBV11-2 to TRBJ2-7; tentatively, D is TRBD2 (5 bases). Germline lookup yields CDR1 SGHAT and CDR2 FQNNGV. This CDR3 is 17 amino acids long. Trimming removed 2 bases at V and 0 bases at J, with 17 bases between. The chain's CDR3 is CASSLSPGVSSSYEQYF. CDR3 sequence (DNA): TGTGCCAGCAGCTTATCCCCCGGGGTCTCAAGCTCCTACGAGCAGTACTTC.

This clonotype was seen at least ten times. J is TRBJ1-1 and V is TRBV6-1; tentative D call: TRBD1 (5 bases). The CDR3 runs to 14 residues. Germline V gene sequence: CDR1 MNHNS, CDR2 SASEGT. V was cut by 7 bases and J by 4 bases, with 16 bases left in between. DNA of the CDR3: TGTGCCAGCACCCCGGGGCCCAGTCCCACTGAAGCTTTCTTT. It encodes CASTPGPSPTEAFF.

This clonotype showed up many times. This chain joins TRBV12-5 and TRBJ1-5; no clear D gene. Germline V CDR1 and CDR2: LGHNT, FRNRAP. The V end was cut by 0 bases, the J end by 0 bases, with 9 bases between. This CDR3 has 16 amino acids. Here the CDR3 DNA reads TGTGCTAGTGGTTTGGTACTGGGGTCTAGCAATCAGCCCCAGCATTTT. This translates into CASGLVLGSSNQPQHF.

The table lists this clonotype with many counts. The chain has TRBV11-1 and TRBJ1-5; the D is unclear. The V and J ends lost 3 bases and 2 bases respectively, with 11 bases between them. The CDR3 has 15 residues. Germline-derived CDR1 and CDR2 are SGHAT and FQDESV (reference sequence). The CDR3 DNA reads TGTGCCAGCAGCTTGAACAGTGTAGGCAATCAGCCCCAGCATTTT. This codes for CASSLNSVGNQPQHF.

This clonotype was found many times. This chain links TRBV10-3 with TRBJ1-2; D call uncertain. CDR1 is ENHRY and CDR2 is SYGVKD in the germline V gene. The CDR3 has 14 residues. The V end was cut by 2 bases, the J end by 0 bases, with 7 bases between. For the CDR3, the DNA is TGTGCCATCAGTGAGACGGGGTCTAACTATGGCTACACCTTC. This gives the protein CAISETGSNYGYTF.

This clonotype was found a few times. The gene calls are TRBV6-1 and TRBJ1-5; possibly TRBD1 for D (6 bases). Germline V lookup: CDR1 MNHNS, CDR2 SASEGT. Trimming removed 3 bases at V and 7 bases at J, with 16 bases between. There are 15 residues in the CDR3. The CDR3 DNA follows: TGTGCCAGCAGTGATAGCCAGGGGATGGGACAGCCCCAGCATTTT. Translated, it gives CASSDSQGMGQPQHF.

In this sample, this clonotype turned up many times. The J gene is TRBJ2-7, the V gene TRBV28, with D unclear. V was cut by 5 bases and J by 2 bases, with 13 bases left in between. Per the germline V gene, CDR1 is MDHEN and CDR2 is SYDVKM. The CDR3 has 14 residues. The CDR3 nucleotides read TGTGCCAGCAGTCAACCGGGCCTAACCTACGAGCAGTACTTC. Translated: CASSQPGLTYEQYF.

A remark on this clonotype: A much larger clonotype is one base distant, so this may be a read error. The chain employs TRBV7-2 and TRBJ1-2, with 8 bases matching TRBD1. The CDR3 is made up of 14 amino acids. The J segment lost 6 bases and the V segment lost 0 bases, leaving 3 bases of the junction unmatched. CDR1 and CDR2 (germline): SGHTA, FQGNSA. This CDR3 reads CASSLARTGNGYTF. CDR3 DNA sequence: TGTGCCAGCAGCTTAGCGCGGACAGGGAATGGCTACACCTTC.

This clonotype occurred a few times. This chain links TRBV6-1 with TRBJ1-3; possibly TRBD1 for D (6 bases). Germline lookup yields CDR1 MNHNS and CDR2 SASEGT. V was trimmed by 7 bases and J by 0 bases, leaving 13 bases between them. This CDR3 has 15 amino acids. In DNA form, the CDR3 reads TGTGCCAGCACGACAGGAGAGGCCTCTGGAAACACCATATATTTT. This sequence encodes CASTTGEASGNTIYF.

There are many counts of this clonotype. V usage is TRBV2 and J usage is TRBJ2-6, with TRBD2 identical over 11 bases. The V segment lost 4 bases and the J segment 3 bases; nucleotides outside the gene matches: 5. The CDR3 is made up of 17 amino acids. Germline V gene sequence: CDR1 SNHLY, CDR2 FYNNEI. In nucleotides, the CDR3 is TGTGCCAGCAGTGCTGGGCTAGCGGGAGGTGGGGCCAACGTCCTGACTTTC. This sequence encodes CASSAGLAGGGANVLTF.

This clonotype occurred many times. This chain joins TRBV27 and TRBJ1-5, with TRBD1 matching over 8 bases. The CDR3 is 16 residues long. Germline CDR1 MNHEY, CDR2 SMNVEV (reference sequence). Trimming took 5 bases from V and 0 from J; bases not matched to a gene: 6. The CDR3 spells CASSTRTGYSNQPQHF. The CDR3, as DNA: TGTGCCAGCAGTACCCGGACAGGGTATAGCAATCAGCCCCAGCATTTT.

This clonotype appeared many times. This chain links TRBV6-5 with TRBJ2-7, with 7 bases identical to TRBD1. The CDR3 loop spans 13 amino acids. Germline V CDR1 and CDR2: MNHEY, SVGAGI. V trimming: 2 bases; J trimming: 4 bases; junction bases outside the gene matches: 2. The chain's CDR3 is CASSYRQGYEQYF. The DNA of the CDR3 is TGTGCCAGCAGTTACAGACAGGGATACGAGCAGTACTTC.